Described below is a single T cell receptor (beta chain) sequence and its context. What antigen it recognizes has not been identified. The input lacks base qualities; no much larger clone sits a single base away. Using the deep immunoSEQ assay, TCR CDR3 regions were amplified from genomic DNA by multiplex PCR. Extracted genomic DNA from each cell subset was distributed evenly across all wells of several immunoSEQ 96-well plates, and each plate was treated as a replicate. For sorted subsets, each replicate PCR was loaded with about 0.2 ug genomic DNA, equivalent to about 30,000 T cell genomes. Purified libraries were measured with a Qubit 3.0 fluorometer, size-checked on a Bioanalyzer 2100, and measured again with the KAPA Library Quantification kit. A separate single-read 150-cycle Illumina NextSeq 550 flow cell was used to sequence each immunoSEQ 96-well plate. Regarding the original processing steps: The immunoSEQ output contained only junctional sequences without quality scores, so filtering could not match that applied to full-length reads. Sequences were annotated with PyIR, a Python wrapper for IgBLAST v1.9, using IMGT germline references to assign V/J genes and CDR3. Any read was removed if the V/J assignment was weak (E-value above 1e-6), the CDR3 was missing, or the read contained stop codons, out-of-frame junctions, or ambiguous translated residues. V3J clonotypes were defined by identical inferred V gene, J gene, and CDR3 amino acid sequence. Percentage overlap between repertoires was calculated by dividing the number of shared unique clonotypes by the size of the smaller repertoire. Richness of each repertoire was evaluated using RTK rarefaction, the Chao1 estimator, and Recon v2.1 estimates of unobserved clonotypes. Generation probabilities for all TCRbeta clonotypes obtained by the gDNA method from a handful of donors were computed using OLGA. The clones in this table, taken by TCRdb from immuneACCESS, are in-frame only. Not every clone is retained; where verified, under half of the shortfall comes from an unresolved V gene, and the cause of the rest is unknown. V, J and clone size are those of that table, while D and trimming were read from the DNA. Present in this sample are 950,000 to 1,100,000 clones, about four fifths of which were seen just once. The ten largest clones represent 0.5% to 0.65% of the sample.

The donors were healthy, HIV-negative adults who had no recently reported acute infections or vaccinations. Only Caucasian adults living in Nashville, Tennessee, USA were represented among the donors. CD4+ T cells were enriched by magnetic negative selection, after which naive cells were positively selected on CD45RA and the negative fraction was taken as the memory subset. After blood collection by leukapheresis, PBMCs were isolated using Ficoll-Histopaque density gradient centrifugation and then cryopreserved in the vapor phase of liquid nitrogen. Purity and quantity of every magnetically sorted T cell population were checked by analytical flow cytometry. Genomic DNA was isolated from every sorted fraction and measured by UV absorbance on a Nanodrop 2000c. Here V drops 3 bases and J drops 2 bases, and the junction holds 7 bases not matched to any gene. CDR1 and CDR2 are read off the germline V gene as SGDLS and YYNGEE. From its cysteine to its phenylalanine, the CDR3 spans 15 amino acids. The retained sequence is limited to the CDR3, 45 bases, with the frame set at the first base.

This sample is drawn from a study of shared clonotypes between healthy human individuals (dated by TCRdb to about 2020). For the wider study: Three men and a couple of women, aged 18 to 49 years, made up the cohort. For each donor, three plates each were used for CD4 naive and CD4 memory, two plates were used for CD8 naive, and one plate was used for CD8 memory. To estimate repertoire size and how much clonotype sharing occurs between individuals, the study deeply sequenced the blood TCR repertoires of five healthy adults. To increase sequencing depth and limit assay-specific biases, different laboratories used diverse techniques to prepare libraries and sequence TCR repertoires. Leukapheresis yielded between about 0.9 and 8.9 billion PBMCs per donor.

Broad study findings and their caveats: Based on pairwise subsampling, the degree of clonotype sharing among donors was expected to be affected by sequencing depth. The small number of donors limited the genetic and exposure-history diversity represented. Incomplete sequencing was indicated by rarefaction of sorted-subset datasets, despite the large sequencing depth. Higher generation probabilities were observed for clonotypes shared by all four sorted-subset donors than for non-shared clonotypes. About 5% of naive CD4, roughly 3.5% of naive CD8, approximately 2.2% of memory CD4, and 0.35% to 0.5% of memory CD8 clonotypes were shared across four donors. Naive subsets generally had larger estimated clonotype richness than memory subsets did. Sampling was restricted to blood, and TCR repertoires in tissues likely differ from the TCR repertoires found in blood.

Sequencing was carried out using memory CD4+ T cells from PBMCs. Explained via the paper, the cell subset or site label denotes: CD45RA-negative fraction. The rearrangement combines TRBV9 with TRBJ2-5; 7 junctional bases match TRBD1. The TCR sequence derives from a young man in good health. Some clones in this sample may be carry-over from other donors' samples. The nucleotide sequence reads TGTGCCAGCAGCGGACAGGGCCTCCTTCAAGAGACCCAGTACTTC. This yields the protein CASSGQGLLQETQYF.